The clone carrying this T cell receptor beta chain was detected a few times. Its antigen is as yet unknown. Amplification targeted TCR beta CDR3 regions from RNA transcripts. The TCR CDR3 was amplified in a first-round RT-PCR using the HTBI primer set. TCRdb fed the multiplex PCR reads into MiXCR, producing one record per CDR3 protein. The table has over 500,000 distinct CDR3 sequences, around 15% seen once. These data are taken from a study of T cells in Graves' hyperthyroidism and ophthalmopathy. General study findings and limits: Ophthalmopathy onset followed model prediction by a median approximately seven months.

The CDR3 sequence is 13 residues long. The V gene's germline CDR1 is MNHEY and CDR2 SVGEGT. V was trimmed by 8 bases and J by 2 bases, leaving 9 bases between them. Not enrolled were patients with uncontrolled infection, other autoimmune disease, pregnancy or lactation. Source material: blood. V gene TRBV6-2 or TRBV6-3 combines with J gene TRBJ1-4; D is unclear. This clonotype was sampled from a woman in her thirties with Graves' ophthalmopathy. CDR3 sequence: CASEVGTNEKLFF. CDR3 DNA: TGTGCCAGCGAGGTGGGGACTAATGAAAAACTGTTTTTT.